One sample yielded the 14 T cell receptor beta chains listed below, sequenced in a study of identifying expanded T cells in peripheral blood. The repertoire was sequenced with immunoSEQ multiplex PCR; TCRdb's copy has only in-frame clones and lacks some. The sample carries approximately 50,000 clones, approximately 82% recorded once. The sample comprised blood. These receptor sequences come from a person aged 18-70 years in good health.

V and J are TRBV20-1 and TRBJ2-3; no definite D call. CDR1 and CDR2 (germline): DFQATT, SNEGSKA (reference sequence). The CDR3 extends over 11 amino acids. CDR3: CSLIQTDTQYF. CDR3 DNA sequence: TGCTCATTAATCCAGACAGATACGCAGTATTTT.

This chain links TRBV6-6 with TRBJ2-7; the match to TRBD1 covers 10 bases. CDR3 length equals 14 residues. The germline CDR1 and CDR2 sequences are MNHNY and SVGAGI (reference sequence). Trimming cost V 5 bases and J 12 bases; bases outside gene matches: 13. CDR3 coding DNA: TGTGCCAGCAGTAAATCCGGGACAGGGGTTCCCTGGTACGTC. As protein: CASSKSGTGVPWYV.

This clone turned up a few times. The chain combines TRBV6-4 with TRBJ2-3; TRBD1 matches at 7 bases. The CDR3 sequence is 14 residues long. V gave up 2 bases and J gave up 4 bases; unmatched junction bases: 3. Germline values: CDR1 MRHNA, CDR2 SNTAGT. CDR3: CASSDGQGADTQYF. The DNA for the CDR3 is TGTGCCAGCAGTGACGGGCAGGGGGCAGATACGCAGTATTTT.

V gene TRBV6-6 combines with J gene TRBJ1-1; D is unclear. The germline CDR1 and CDR2 sequences are MNHNY and SVGAGI (reference sequence). The V end was cut by 8 bases, the J end by 0 bases, with 13 bases between. The CDR3 spans 14 residues. In DNA, the CDR3 is TGTGCCAGCCAGGAGACAAAACTGAACACTGAAGCTTTCTTT. It specifies CASQETKLNTEAFF.

This rearrangement joins TRBV28 to TRBJ2-5; D tentatively fits TRBD1 or TRBD2 (5 bases each). Trimming took off 8 bases at V and 2 bases at J, with 9 bases between the two ends. The CDR3 sequence is 12 residues long. Germline assignment: CDR1 MDHEN and CDR2 SYDVKM. CDR3 sequence: CASCWGQETQYF. The CDR3 region has the DNA TGTGCCAGCTGTTGGGGGCAAGAGACCCAGTACTTC.

This clone was observed a handful of times. The V gene is TRBV5-1, the J gene TRBJ1-2; D remains ambiguous. Trimming pared 3 bases from V and 4 bases from J, leaving 13 bases between. CDR1 and CDR2 (germline): SGHRS, YFSETQ. The CDR3 spans 14 residues. The CDR3, as DNA: TGCGCCAGCAGCTCCGAGGAGGCCGCCTATGGCTACACCTTC. It translates to CASSSEEAAYGYTF.

The V call is TRBV19, the J call TRBJ2-3; the D gene is possibly TRBD1 (5 bases). Trimming removed 7 bases at V and 4 bases at J, with 15 bases between. The CDR3 is made up of 14 amino acids. Germline CDR1 is LNHDA and CDR2 is SQIVND (reference sequence). In DNA form, the CDR3 reads TGTGCCAGTAACCCCCAAGGGGCGGCAGATACGCAGTATTTT. Translation gives CASNPQGAADTQYF.

The chain carries TRBV4-3 and TRBJ2-2; D uncertain. The germline V and J ends were trimmed by 0 bases and 6 bases, with 8 bases remaining between them. The CDR3 loop spans 14 amino acids. Germline V gene data show CDR1 as LGHNA and CDR2 as YSLEER. The CDR3 coding sequence is TGCGCCAGCAGCCAAGAGGTCCAGCCCGGGGAGCTGTTTTTT. Protein: CASSQEVQPGELFF.

The rearrangement uses TRBV7-9 and TRBJ2-2; D is unresolved. The CDR3 length is 14 residues. The V and J ends lost 4 bases and 6 bases respectively, with 12 bases between them. Per germline, CDR1 SEHNR and CDR2 FQNEAQ (reference sequence). CDR3 loop: CASSSDWSAGELFF. The CDR3 coding sequence is TGTGCCAGCAGCTCTGATTGGAGCGCCGGGGAGCTGTTTTTT.

The sample holds one count of this clone. The chain links TRBV9 to TRBJ2-3; D may be TRBD2 (5 bases). V was pared by 0 bases and J by 5 bases, with 16 bases between. The CDR3 loop spans 16 amino acids. Germline CDR1 is SGDLS and CDR2 is YYNGEE. The CDR3 is CASSVGGLLSVDTQYF. CDR3 DNA: TGTGCCAGCAGCGTAGGCGGGCTACTATCGGTAGATACGCAGTATTTT.

This sequence joins TRBV19 and TRBJ1-4; D is uncertain. The CDR3 has 14 residues. Trimming stripped 1 base from V and 5 bases from J, with 8 bases between. Per the germline V gene, CDR1 is LNHDA and CDR2 is SQIVND (reference sequence). The CDR3 region has the DNA TGTGCCAGTAGTATAGGGCAGAGAAATGAAAAACTGTTTTTT. It is translated as CASSIGQRNEKLFF.

The rearrangement joins TRBV19 to TRBJ2-1, with D uncertain. This CDR3 comprises 15 residues. Trimming took off 7 bases at V and 4 bases at J, with 17 bases between the two ends. Germline CDR1 and CDR2: LNHDA and SQIVND (reference sequence). The CDR3 DNA follows: TGTGCCAGTAAGTCCCAAGGCAACTCGTACAATGAGCAGTTCTTC. Protein sequence: CASKSQGNSYNEQFF.

The chain employs TRBV18 and TRBJ1-2; D is ambiguous. V lost 4 bases, J lost 10 bases, and 10 bases lay in between. CDR1 and CDR2 (germline): KGHSH, LQKENI. This CDR3 contains 11 residues. The CDR3 DNA reads as TGTGCCAGCTCACTTAGGGATTTCTACACCTTC. It is translated as CASSLRDFYTF. The complete variable domain, with remaining parts taken from reference TRBV18 and TRBJ1-2, reads NAGVMQNPRHLVRRRGQEARLRCSPMKGHSHVYWYRQLPEEGLKFMVYLQKENIIDESGMPKERFSAEFPKEGPSILRIQQVVRGDSAAYFCASSLRDFYTFGSGTRLTVV.

Only one count was recorded for this clone. DNA for the CDR3: TGTGCCAGCAGCCTGACAGGGATCTCTGAAGCTTTCTTT. Translated, it gives CASSLTGISEAFF. This chain joins TRBV14 and TRBJ1-1; 7 nucleotides align to TRBD1. This CDR3 spans 13 amino acids. The trim removed 4 bases at V and 6 bases at J, leaving 5 bases unmatched. Germline lookup yields CDR1 SGHDN and CDR2 FVKESK. Supplemented by reference TRBV14 and TRBJ1-1, the full variable domain reads EAGVTQFPSHSVIEKGQTVTLRCDPISGHDNLYWYRRVMGKEIKFLLHFVKESKQDESGMPNNRFLAERTGGTYSTLKVQPAELEDSGVYFCASSLTGISEAFFGQGTRLTVV.